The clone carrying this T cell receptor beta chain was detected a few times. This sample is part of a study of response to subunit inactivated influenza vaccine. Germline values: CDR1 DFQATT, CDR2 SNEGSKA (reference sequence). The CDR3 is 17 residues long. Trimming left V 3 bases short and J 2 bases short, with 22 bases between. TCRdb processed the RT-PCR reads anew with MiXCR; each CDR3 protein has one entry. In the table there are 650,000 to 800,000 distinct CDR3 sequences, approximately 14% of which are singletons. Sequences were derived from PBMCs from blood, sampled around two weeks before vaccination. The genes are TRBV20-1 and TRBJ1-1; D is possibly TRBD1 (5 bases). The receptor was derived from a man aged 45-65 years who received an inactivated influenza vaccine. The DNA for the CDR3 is TGCAGTGCTAGTTTCTCTGGCCAGGGAGTGTTTAACACTGAAGCTTTCTTT. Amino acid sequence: CSASFSGQGVFNTEAFF.